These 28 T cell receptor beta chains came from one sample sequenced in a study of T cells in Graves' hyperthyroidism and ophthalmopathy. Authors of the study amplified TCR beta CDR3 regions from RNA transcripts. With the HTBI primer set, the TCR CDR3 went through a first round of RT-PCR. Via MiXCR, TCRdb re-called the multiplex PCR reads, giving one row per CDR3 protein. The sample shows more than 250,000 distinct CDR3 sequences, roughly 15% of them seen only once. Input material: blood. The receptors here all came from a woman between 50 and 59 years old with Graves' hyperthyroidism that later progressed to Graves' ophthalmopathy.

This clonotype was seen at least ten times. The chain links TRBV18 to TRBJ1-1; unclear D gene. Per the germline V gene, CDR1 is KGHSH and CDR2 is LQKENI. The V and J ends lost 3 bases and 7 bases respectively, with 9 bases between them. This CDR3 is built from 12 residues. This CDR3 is CASSPLKGEAFF. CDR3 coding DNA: TGTGCCAGCTCACCGTTGAAGGGTGAAGCTTTCTTT.

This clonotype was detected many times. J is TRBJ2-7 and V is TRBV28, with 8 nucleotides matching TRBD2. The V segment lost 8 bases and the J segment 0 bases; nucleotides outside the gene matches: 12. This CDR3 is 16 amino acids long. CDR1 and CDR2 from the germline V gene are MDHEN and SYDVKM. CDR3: CASFSGVAGSSYEQYF. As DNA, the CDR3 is TGTGCCAGCTTCAGTGGGGTAGCGGGGTCCTCCTACGAGCAGTACTTC.

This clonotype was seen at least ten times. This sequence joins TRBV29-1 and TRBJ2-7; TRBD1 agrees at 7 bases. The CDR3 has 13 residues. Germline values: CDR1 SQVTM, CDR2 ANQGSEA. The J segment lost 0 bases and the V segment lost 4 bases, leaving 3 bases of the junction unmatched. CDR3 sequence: CSVVGTDSYEQYF. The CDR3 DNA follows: TGCAGCGTTGTGGGGACAGACTCCTACGAGCAGTACTTC.

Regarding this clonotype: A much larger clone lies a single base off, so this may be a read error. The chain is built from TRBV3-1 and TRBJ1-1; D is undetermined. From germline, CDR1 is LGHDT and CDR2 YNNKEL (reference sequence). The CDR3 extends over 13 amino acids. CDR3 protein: CANSQGKFTEAFF. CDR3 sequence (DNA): TGTGCCAACAGCCAAGGGAAATTCACTGAAGCTTTCTTT. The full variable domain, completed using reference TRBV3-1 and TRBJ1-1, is DTAVSQTPKYLVTQMGNDKSIKCEQNLGHDTMYWYKQDSKKFLKIMFSYNNKELIINETVPNRFSPKSPDKAHLNLHINSLELGDSAVYFCANSQGKFTEAFFGQGTRLTVV.

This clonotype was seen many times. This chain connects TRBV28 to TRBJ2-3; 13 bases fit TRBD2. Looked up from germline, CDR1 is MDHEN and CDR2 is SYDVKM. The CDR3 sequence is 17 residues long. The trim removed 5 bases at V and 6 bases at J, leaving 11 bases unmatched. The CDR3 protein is CASSTQRTSGSGDTQYF. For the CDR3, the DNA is TGTGCCAGCAGTACCCAACGGACTAGCGGGAGTGGGGATACGCAGTATTTT. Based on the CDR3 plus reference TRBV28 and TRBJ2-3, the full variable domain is DVKVTQSSRYLVKRTGEKVFLECVQDMDHENMFWYRQDPGLGLRLIYFSYDVKMKEKGDIPEGYSVSREKKERFSLILESASTNQTSMYLCASSTQRTSGSGDTQYFGPGTRLTVL.

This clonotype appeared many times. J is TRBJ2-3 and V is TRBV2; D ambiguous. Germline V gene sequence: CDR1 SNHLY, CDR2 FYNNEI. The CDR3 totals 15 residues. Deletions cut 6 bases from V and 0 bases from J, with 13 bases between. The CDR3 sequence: CASRTLQPSTDTQYF. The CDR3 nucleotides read TGTGCCAGCAGAACACTGCAACCTAGCACAGATACGCAGTATTTT.

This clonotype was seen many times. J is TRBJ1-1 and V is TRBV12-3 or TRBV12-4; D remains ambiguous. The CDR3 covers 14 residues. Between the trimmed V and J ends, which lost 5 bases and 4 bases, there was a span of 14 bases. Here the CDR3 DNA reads TGTGCCAGCAGTGAGGCGGCCAGGCCCACTGAAGCTTTCTTT. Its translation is CASSEAARPTEAFF.

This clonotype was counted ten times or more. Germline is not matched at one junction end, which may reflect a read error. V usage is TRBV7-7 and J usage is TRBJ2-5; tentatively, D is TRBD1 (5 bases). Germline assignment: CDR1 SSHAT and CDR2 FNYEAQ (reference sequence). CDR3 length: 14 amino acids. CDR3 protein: CASSLEQGSETQYF. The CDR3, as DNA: TGTGCTAGCAGCTTAGAGCAGGGTTCCGAGACCCAGTACTTC.

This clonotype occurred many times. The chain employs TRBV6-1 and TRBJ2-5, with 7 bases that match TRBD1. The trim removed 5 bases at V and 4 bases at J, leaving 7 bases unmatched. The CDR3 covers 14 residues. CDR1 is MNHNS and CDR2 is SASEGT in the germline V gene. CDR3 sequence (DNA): TGTGCCAGCAGTTTAACCTACAGGGGAGAGACCCAGTACTTC. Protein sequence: CASSLTYRGETQYF.

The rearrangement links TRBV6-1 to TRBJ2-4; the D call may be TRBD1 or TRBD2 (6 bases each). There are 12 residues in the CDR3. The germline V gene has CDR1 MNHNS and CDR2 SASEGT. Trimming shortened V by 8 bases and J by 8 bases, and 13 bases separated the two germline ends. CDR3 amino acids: CASEGGLDIQYF. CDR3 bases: TGTGCCAGCGAGGGGGGCTTGGACATTCAGTACTTC.

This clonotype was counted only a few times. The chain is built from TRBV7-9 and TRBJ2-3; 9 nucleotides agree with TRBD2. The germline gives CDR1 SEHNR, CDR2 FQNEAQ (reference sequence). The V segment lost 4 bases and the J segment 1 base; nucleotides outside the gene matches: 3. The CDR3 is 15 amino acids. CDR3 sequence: CASSSTSGGTDTQYF. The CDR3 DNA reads TGTGCCAGCAGCTCGACTAGCGGAGGCACAGATACGCAGTATTTT.

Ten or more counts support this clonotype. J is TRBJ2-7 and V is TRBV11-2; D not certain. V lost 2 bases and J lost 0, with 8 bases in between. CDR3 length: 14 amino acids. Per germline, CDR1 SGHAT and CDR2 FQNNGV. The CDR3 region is CASSLIRISYEQYF. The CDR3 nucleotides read TGTGCCAGCAGCTTAATAAGGATCTCCTACGAGCAGTACTTC.

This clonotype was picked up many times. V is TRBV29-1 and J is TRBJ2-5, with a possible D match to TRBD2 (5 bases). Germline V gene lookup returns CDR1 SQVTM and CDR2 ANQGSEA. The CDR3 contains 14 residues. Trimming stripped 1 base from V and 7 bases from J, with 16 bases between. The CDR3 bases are TGCAGCGTTGAAGCGGTTTGGACTGAGGGGACCCAGTACTTC. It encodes CSVEAVWTEGTQYF.

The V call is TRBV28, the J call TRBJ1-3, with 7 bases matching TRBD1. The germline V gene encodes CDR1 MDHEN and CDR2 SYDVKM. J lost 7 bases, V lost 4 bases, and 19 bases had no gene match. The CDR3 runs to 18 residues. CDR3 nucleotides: TGTGCCAGCAGTTCCTTATTCCTCAGGGGGAAAATAAGGAACACCATATATTTT. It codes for CASSSLFLRGKIRNTIYF.

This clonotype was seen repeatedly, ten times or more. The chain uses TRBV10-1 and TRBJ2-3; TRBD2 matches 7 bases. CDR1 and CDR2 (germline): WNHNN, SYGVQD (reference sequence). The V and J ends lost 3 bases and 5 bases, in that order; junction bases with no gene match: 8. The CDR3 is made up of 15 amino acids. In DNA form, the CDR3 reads TGCGCCAGCAGTGATGGCGGGAGCATCGGAGATACGCAGTATTTT. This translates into CASSDGGSIGDTQYF.

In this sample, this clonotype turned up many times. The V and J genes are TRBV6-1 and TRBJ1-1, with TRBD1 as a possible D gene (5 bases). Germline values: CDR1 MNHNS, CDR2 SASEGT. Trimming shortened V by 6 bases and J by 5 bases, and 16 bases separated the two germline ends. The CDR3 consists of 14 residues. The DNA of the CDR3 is TGTGCCAGCAGCCCCGGGGCCGGTAGGACTGAAGCTTTCTTT. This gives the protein CASSPGAGRTEAFF.

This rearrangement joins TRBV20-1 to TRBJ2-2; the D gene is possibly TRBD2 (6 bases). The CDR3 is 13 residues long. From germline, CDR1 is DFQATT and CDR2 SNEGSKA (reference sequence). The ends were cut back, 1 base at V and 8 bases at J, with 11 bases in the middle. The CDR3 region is CSARVGGYGELFF. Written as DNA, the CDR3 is TGCAGTGCTAGAGTGGGGGGATATGGGGAGCTGTTTTTT.

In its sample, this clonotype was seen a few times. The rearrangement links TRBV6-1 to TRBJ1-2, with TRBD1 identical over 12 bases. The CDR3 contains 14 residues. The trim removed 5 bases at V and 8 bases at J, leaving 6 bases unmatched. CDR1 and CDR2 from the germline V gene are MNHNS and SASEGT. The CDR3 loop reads CASSTGTGGRGYTF. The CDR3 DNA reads TGTGCCAGCAGTACTGGGACAGGGGGCCGAGGCTACACCTTC.

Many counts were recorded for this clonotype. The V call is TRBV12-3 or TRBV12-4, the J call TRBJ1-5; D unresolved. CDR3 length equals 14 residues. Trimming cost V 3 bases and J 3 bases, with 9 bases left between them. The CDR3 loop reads CASSFMRDNQPQHF. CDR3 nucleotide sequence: TGTGCCAGCAGTTTTATGAGAGACAATCAGCCCCAGCATTTT.

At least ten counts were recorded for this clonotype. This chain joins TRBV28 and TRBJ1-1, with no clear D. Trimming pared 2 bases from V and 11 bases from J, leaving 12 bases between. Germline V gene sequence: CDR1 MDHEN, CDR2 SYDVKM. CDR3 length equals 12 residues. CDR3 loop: CASSLEGMGAFF. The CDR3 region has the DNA TGTGCCAGCAGTTTAGAGGGAATGGGGGCTTTCTTT.

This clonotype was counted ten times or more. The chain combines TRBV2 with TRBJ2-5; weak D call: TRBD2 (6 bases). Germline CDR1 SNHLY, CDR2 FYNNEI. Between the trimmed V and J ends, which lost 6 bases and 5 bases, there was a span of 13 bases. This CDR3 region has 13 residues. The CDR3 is CASRASVGETQYF. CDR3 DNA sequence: TGTGCCAGCAGGGCTAGCGTGGGGGAGACCCAGTACTTC.

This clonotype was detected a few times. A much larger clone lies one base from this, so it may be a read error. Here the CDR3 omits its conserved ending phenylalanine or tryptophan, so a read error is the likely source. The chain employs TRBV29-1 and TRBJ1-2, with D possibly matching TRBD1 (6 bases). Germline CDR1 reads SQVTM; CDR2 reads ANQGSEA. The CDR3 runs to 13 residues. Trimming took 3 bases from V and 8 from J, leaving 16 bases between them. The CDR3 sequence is CSVDSAGANGYTL. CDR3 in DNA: TGCAGCGTTGACTCCGCAGGGGCAAACGGCTACACCCTC.

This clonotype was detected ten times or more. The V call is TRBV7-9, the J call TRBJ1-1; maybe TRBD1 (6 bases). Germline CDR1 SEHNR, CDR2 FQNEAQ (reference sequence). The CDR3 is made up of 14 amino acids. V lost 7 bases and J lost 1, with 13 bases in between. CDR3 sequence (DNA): TGTGCCAGCATCCCGGACAGTTCGAACACTGAAGCTTTCTTT. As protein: CASIPDSSNTEAFF.

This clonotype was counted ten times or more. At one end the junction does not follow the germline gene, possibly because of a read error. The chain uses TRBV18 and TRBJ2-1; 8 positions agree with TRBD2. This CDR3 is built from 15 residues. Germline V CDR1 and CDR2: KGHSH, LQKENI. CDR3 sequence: CASPPIRGGTDEQFF. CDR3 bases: TGTGCCAGCCCACCGATTCGCGGGGGGACCGATGAGCAGTTCTTC.

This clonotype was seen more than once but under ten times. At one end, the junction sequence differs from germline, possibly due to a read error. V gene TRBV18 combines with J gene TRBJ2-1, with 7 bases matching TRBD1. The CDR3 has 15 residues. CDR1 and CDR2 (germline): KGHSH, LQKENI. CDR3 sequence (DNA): TGTGCCGGCTCACCGAAGTTCACAGGGGACAATGAGCAGTTCTTC. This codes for CAGSPKFTGDNEQFF.

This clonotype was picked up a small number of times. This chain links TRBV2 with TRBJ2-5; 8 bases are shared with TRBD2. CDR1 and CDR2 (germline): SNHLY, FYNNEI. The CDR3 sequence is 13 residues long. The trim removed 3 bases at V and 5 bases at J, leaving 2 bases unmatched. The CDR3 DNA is TGTGCCAGCAGTGATTCGGGGGGGGAGACCCAGTACTTC. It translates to CASSDSGGETQYF.

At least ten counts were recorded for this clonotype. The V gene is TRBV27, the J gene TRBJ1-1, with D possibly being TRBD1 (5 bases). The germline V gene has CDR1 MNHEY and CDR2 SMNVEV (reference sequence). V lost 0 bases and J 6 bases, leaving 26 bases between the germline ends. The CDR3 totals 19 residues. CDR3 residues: CASSLSGRFLGVGPSEAFF. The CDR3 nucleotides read TGTGCCAGCAGTTTATCGGGACGGTTCCTGGGGGTTGGTCCTTCTGAAGCTTTCTTT.

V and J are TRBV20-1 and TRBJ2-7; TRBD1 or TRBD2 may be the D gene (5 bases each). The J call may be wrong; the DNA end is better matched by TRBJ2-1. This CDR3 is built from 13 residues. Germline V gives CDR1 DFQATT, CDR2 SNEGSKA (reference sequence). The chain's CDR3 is CSASVPGQYEQFF. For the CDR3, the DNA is TGCAGTGCTAGTGTGCCGGGGCAATACGAGCAGTTCTTC.